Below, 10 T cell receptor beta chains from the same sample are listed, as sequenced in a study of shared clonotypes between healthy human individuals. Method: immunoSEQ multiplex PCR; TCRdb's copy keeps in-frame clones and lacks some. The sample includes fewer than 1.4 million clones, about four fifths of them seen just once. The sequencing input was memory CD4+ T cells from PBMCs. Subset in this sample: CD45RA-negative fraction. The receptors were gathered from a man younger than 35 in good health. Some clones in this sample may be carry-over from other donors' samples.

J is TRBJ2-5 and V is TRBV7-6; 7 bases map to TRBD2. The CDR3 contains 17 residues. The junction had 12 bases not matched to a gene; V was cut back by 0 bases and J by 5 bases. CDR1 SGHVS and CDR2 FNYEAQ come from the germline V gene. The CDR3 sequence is CASSLALSAGVRETQYF. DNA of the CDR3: TGTGCCAGCAGCTTAGCGCTTTCGGCGGGAGTTAGGGAGACCCAGTACTTC. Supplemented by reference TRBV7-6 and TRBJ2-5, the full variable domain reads GAGVSQSPRYKVTKRGQDVALRCDPISGHVSLYWYRQALGQGPEFLTYFNYEAQQDKSGLPNDRFSAERPEGSISTLTIQRTEQRDSAMYRCASSLALSAGVRETQYFGPGTRLLVL.

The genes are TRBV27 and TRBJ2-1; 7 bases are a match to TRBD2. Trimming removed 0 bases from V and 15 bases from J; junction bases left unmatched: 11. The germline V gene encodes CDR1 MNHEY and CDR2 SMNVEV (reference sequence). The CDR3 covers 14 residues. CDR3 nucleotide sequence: TGTGCCAGCAGTTTATCTTTGAGTGCGACTAGCATGTTCTTC. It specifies CASSLSLSATSMFF.

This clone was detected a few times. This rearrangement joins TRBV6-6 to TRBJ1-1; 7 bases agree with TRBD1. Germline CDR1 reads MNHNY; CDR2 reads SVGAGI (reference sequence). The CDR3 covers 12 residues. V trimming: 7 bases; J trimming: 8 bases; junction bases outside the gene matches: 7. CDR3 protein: CASIPMTGEAFF. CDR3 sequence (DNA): TGTGCCAGCATCCCGATGACAGGGGAAGCTTTCTTT.

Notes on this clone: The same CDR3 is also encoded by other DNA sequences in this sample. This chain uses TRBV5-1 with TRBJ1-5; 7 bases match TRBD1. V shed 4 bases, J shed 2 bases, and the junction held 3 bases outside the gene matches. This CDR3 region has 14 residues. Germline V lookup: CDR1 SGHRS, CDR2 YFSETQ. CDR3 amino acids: CASSPDRGNQPQHF. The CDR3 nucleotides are TGCGCCAGCAGCCCAGACAGGGGCAATCAGCCCCAGCATTTT.

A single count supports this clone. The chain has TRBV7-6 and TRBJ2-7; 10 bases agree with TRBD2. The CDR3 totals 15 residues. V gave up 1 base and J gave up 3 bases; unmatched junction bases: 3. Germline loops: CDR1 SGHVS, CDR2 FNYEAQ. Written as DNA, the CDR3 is TGTGCCAGCAGCTTAGACACTAGCGGGATCTACGAGCAGTACTTC. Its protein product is CASSLDTSGIYEQYF.

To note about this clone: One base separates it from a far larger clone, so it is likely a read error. As DNA, the CDR3 is TGTGCCAGCAGTTTAATGGGGAACTATGGCTACACCTTC. This sequence encodes CASSLMGNYGYTF. J is TRBJ1-2 and V is TRBV27; D is undetermined. V lost 2 bases and J lost 2, with 6 bases in between. CDR3 length: 13 amino acids. From germline, CDR1 is MNHEY and CDR2 SMNVEV (reference sequence).

This CDR3 reads CASTRGQGGSDTQYF. CDR3 sequence (DNA): TGTGCCAGCACTAGGGGACAGGGAGGTTCAGATACGCAGTATTTT. The genes are TRBV6-5 and TRBJ2-3; 9 nucleotides align to TRBD1. With V trimmed by 7 bases and J by 4 bases, 9 bases remained unmatched. The CDR3 has 15 amino acids. Germline assignment: CDR1 MNHEY and CDR2 SVGAGI.

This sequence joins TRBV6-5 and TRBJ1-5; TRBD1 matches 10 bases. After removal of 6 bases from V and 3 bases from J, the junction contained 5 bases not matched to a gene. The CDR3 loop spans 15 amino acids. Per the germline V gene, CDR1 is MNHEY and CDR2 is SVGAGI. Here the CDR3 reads CASRSGTGANQPQHF. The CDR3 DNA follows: TGTGCCAGCAGATCCGGGACAGGGGCCAATCAGCCCCAGCATTTT.

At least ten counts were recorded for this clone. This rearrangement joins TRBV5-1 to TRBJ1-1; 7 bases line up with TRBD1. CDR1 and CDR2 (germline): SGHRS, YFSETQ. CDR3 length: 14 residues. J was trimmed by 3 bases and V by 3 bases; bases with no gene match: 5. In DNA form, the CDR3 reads TGCGCCAGCAGCTATAACAGGGGCGACACTGAAGCTTTCTTT. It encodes CASSYNRGDTEAFF.

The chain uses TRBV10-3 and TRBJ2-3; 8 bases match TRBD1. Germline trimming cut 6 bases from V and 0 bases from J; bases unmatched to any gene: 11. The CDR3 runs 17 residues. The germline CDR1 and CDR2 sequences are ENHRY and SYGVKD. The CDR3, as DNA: TGTGCCATCAGCGTCCCCGACAGGGGATATAGCACAGATACGCAGTATTTT. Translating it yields CAISVPDRGYSTDTQYF.